This T cell receptor beta chain is from a study of cytomegalovirus exposure and HLA in healthy donors. Study context: Previous work identified roughly 110 million unique TCR beta sequences from around 200 million T cells. Study results and limitations: Several of the most significant clusters were apparently associated with common viral pathogens in a later analysis.

Primers for the PCR totalled 60 Vbeta and 13 Jbeta. Measured with immunoSEQ multiplex PCR; TCRdb has only the in-frame clones, and not every one. The sample consists of 200,000 or so clones, more than 80% of them appearing once. V was shortened by 3 bases and J by 4 bases, with 12 bases between the two germline ends. CDR3 size: 14 residues. CDR1 is SGDLS, CDR2 YYNGEE, per germline. For this clone: The antigen remains unidentified.

This receptor was taken from a man younger than 40 in good health and CMV-seronegative. V and J are TRBV9 and TRBJ2-3; possible D gene TRBD1, 7 bases. Sequenced input: PBMCs. CDR3 protein: CASSGRGTADTQYF. The CDR3 region has the DNA TGTGCCAGCAGCGGGAGGGGGACAGCAGATACGCAGTATTTT.